This T cell receptor (beta chain) emerged from a study of type 1 regulatory T cells. Study in general: An in vitro protocol generated T-allo10, a Tr1-enriched, alloantigen-specific CD4 T cell product.

One entry per CDR3 protein results from TCRdb running MiXCR on the reads. The data hold tens of thousands of distinct CDR3 sequences, with less than 15% observed a single time. Points on this clonotype: Its antigen remains unknown.

Germline V CDR1 and CDR2: DFQATT, SNEGSKA (reference sequence). The CDR3 has 14 amino acids. V lost 4 bases to trimming and J lost 12 bases, with 21 bases between them. Study-wide points: Compared with non-Tr1 cells, Tr1 cells showed a narrower TCR repertoire.

The rearrangement uses TRBV20-1 and TRBJ2-2; D might be TRBD2 (5 bases). Sequencing was carried out using cultured non-Tr1 T cells, either the whole culture or a sorted T cell fraction (not recorded which). The receptor was isolated from a human donor in good health. The DNA of the CDR3 is TGCAGTGCTAAAAATTATGCGTCCGGGAAGAAGCTGTTTTTT. Protein: CSAKNYASGKKLFF.